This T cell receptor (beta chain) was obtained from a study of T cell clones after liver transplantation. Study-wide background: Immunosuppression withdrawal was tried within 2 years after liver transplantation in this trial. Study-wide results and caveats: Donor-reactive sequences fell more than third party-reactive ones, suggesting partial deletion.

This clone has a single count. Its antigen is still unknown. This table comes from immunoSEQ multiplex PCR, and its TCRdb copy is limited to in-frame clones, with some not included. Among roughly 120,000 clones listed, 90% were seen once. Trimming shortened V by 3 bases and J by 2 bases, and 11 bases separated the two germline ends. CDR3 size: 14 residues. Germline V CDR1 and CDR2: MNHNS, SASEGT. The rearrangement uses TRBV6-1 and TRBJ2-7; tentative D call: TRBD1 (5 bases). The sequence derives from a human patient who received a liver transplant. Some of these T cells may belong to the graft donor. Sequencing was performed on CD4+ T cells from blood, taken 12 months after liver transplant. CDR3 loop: CASSENRRPYEQYF. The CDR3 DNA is TGTGCCAGCAGTGAGAACAGGCGTCCCTACGAGCAGTACTTC.